Listed here is a single T cell receptor beta chain. The germline CDR1 and CDR2 sequences are SGHDT and YYEEEE. Trimming at V came to 0 bases and at J to 7 bases, leaving 8 bases not matched to a gene. CDR3 length equals 16 residues. The sample comes from a study of T cells after yellow fever vaccination. TCRdb reanalysed the 5' RACE reads using MiXCR and keeps one entry per CDR3 protein. The sample carries approximately 350,000 distinct CDR3 sequences, around 10% recorded once. The source was PBMCs, collected on the day of the first yellow fever vaccination. The origin of this receptor is a man aged 18 to 29 who received the YFV17D yellow fever vaccine. This sequence joins TRBV5-6 and TRBJ2-1; 9 bases are shared with TRBD2. CDR3 region: CASSLAPAGGGNEQFF. CDR3 nucleotides: TGTGCCAGCAGCTTGGCCCCAGCGGGGGGTGGAAATGAGCAGTTCTTC.